This is a list of T cell receptor beta chains from one sample in a study of glioma-infiltrating T cells. TCRdb independently ran MiXCR on the multiplex PCR reads; one entry per CDR3 protein. The repertoire holds around 93,000 distinct CDR3 sequences, 40% seen once, with 30% to 40% in the top ten. The sample was glioma tissue, nonneoplastic brain tissue, or PBMCs (not recorded which). The receptor source for this set is a human donor with low-grade glioma or glioblastoma, undergoing nonglioma brain surgery, or in good health (not recorded which). Each CDR3 is given without its conserved first and last residue. The D gene is left open where the match is weak. Some rows have no size entry. The others give once, few or many, or a class for an expanded clone.

J gene	clone size	D gene	V gene	CDR3 protein
TRBJ2-7	-	-	TRBV7-8	ASSPLLPGRGHEQY
TRBJ2-1	once	-	TRBV20-1	SAEIQGKDYEQF
TRBJ2-5	-	-	TRBV15	ATSRYQRETQY
TRBJ2-1	-	-	TRBV6-1	AITGTQTYEQF
TRBJ2-1	-	-	TRBV4-1	SSSQDLGYNEKF
TRBJ2-3	many	-	TRBV7-2	ASSLSSATDTQY
TRBJ1-5	many	-	TRBV15	ATSRGGGESGQPQH
TRBJ2-5	many	-	TRBV12-3/TRBV12-4	ASGRGPLETQY
TRBJ2-6	many	-	TRBV27	ASRQSRSSGANVLT
TRBJ2-7	many	TRBD1	TRBV28	ASSPPGQGHNEQY
TRBJ1-5	many	-	TRBV20-1	SASRQGSNQPQH
TRBJ2-2	many	-	TRBV10-2	ASRDPLGELF
TRBJ2-7	many	-	TRBV12-3/TRBV12-4	ASSPGFSYEQY
TRBJ2-3	-	-	TRBV9	ASSVRGARTDTQY
TRBJ2-7	many	TRBD1	TRBV2	ASSEDPGGAYEQY
TRBJ2-5	many	TRBD1	TRBV27	ASSSQGVETQY
TRBJ2-1	many	-	TRBV12-3/TRBV12-4	ASGSTGSSYNEQF
TRBJ2-7	many	-	TRBV20-1	SARDFLRSYEQY
TRBJ1-1	many	TRBD1	TRBV10-3	AIADRATEAF
TRBJ1-1	many	-	TRBV29-1	SVELQGGHTEAF
TRBJ1-3	many	TRBD1	TRBV5-1	ASSLGQGQNTIY
TRBJ2-3	few	-	TRBV29-1	SAKLTDTQY
TRBJ2-1	many	-	TRBV10-3	AISEGVKGNEQF
TRBJ2-2	many	TRBD1	TRBV20-1	SAHRQGAGELF
TRBJ2-3	many	TRBD2	TRBV7-8	ASSLVLAGSDTQY
TRBJ1-1	many	TRBD1	TRBV20-1	SARPDRGFLKAF
TRBJ2-3	-	TRBD2	TRBV27	ASTSGGITDTQY
TRBJ2-2	many	-	TRBV6-1	ASSWGSTGRAGELF
TRBJ2-3	few	-	TRBV5-4	ASSPTTDTQY
TRBJ2-1	many	-	TRBV29-1	GAGSYNEQF
TRBJ2-2	-	-	TRBV7-6	ASSLEVPENTGELF
TRBJ2-3	once	TRBD2	TRBV7-6	ASSLGAGVVADTQY
TRBJ2-5	-	TRBD1	TRBV7-6	ASSRDRGRVETQY
TRBJ1-5	-	-	TRBV6-8	ASSDKGGANRPQH
TRBJ2-7	many	TRBD1	TRBV5-4	ASSVTGTGPEQY
TRBJ2-3	-	-	TRBV27	DSSSSGRGSDTQY
TRBJ2-7	once	-	TRBV14	ASSKDRAYYYEQD
TRBJ1-3	many	-	TRBV27	ASSSSGTSGVIGNTIY
TRBJ2-1	-	TRBD2	TRBV6-1	ASSLAGGLGNEKF
TRBJ2-1	-	-	TRBV12-3/TRBV12-4	ASSFPGKEF
TRBJ2-5	many	TRBD1	TRBV7-8	ASSLGTGGETQY
TRBJ2-3	many	-	TRBV18	ASSPQGGSADTQY
TRBJ2-3	once	-	TRBV7-2	AISPRVTDTRY
TRBJ2-1	-	-	TRBV12-3/TRBV12-4	ASSPKGIREQL
TRBJ2-1	-	-	TRBV24-1	ATSRGQGLGGGYNEQF
TRBJ1-1	-	-	TRBV19	ASSTGTNTEAF
TRBJ2-5	-	-	TRBV4-1	ASIQEAPERMPTQY
TRBJ1-1	many	-	TRBV20-1	SAVPHGEAF
TRBJ2-7	-	TRBD2	TRBV9	ASAGGGSYEQY